The rows below give T cell receptor beta chains drawn from one sample of a study of OX40 agonist ivuxolimab in advanced cancers. Assay: immunoSEQ multiplex PCR; the TCRdb copy retains only in-frame clones and omits some. The repertoire holds tens of thousands of clones, approximately 84% seen once, with approximately 15% in the top ten. The sample in question was CD4+ or CD8+ T cells sorted from blood, obtained in a trial of the OX40 agonist ivuxolimab. The receptors shown here come from an adult with an advanced solid tumor such as melanoma, head and neck, liver or kidney cancer. Both conserved end residues are part of each CDR3. D genes are given only for firm matches. Clone size appears in some rows only: once, few, many, or a class for an expanded clone.

. | TRBJ1-1 | TRBV4-1 | TRBD1 | TGCGCCAGCAGCCAAGGGGACAGGGCAAGGTTCGGCACTGAAGCTTTCTTT | CASSQGDRARFGTEAFF
. | TRBJ2-7 | TRBV19 | . | TGTGCCAGTAGTATAAAGCAAGGGGACGAGCAGTACTTC | CASSIKQGDEQYF
. | TRBJ2-2 | TRBV30 | . | TGTGCCTGGCTCAGGGAAACGAACACCGGGGAGCTGTTTTTT | CAWLRETNTGELFF
. | TRBJ2-3 | TRBV19 | . | TGTGCCAGTAGTAACTCCTATACCTTAGGCACAGATACGCAGTATTTT | CASSNSYTLGTDTQYF
. | TRBJ2-2 | TRBV20-1 | . | TGCAGTGCTCCCGCCGGGGAGCTGTTTTTT | CSAPAGELFF
. | TRBJ2-5 | TRBV6-1 | TRBD2 | TGTGCCAGCACCATCCGGGGGGGCGCGGAGACCCAGTACTTC | CASTIRGGAETQYF
once | TRBJ2-6 | TRBV19 | . | TGTGCCAGTAGTATGGGGGGTGTTGGGGCCAACGTCCTGACTTTC | CASSMGGVGANVLTF
. | TRBJ2-1 | TRBV4-1 | . | TGCGCCAGCAGCCAAGAGGGACTTAACAATGAGCAGTTCTTC | CASSQEGLNNEQFF
few | TRBJ2-6 | TRBV28 | . | TGTGCCAGCAGACGAACCAGTCGAGGAGGGGCCAACGTCCTGACTTTC | CASRRTSRGGANVLTF
. | TRBJ1-4 | TRBV2 | . | TGTGCCAGCAGTGAAGACCTCCTGGACGACGACAAACTGTTTTTT | CASSEDLLDDDKLFF
. | TRBJ1-4 | TRBV28 | . | TGTGCCAGCAGTTTTTTCACGGGGCGAGGGGAAAAACTGTTTTTT | CASSFFTGRGEKLFF
. | TRBJ1-5 | TRBV6-6 | TRBD1 | TGTGCCACTAAACAGGGGGCTGGAGCAAAGCCCCAGCATTTT | CATKQGAGAKPQHF
. | TRBJ2-7 | TRBV9 | TRBD1 | TGTGCCAGCAGCGCCAGGGGGCTGGACGAGCAGTACTTC | CASSARGLDEQYF
. | TRBJ2-5 | TRBV7-8 | . | TGTGCCAGCAGCTTTGGGGAGACCCAGTACTTC | CASSFGETQYF
. | TRBJ1-5 | TRBV11-2 | . | TGTGCCAGCAGCTTAGATAGTAGGTGGGGCAATCAGCCCCAGCATTTT | CASSLDSRWGNQPQHF
. | TRBJ2-7 | TRBV6-6 | . | TGTGCCAGCAGTACAGGTGGAGGAACCTACGAGCAGTACTTC | CASSTGGGTYEQYF
. | TRBJ2-5 | TRBV15 | TRBD2 | TGTGCCACCAGCAGAGATCAGGTTTCGGGAGGGGGGGAGACCCAGTACTTC | CATSRDQVSGGGETQYF
. | TRBJ2-3 | TRBV2 | . | TGTGCCAGCAGTTTGACCACAGATACGCAGTATTTT | CASSLTTDTQYF
once | TRBJ2-1 | TRBV18 | TRBD2 | TGTGCCAGCTCGCCGACCCTAGCGGGGTCCTACAATGAGCAGTTCTTC | CASSPTLAGSYNEQFF
. | TRBJ2-7 | TRBV5-1 | TRBD2 | TGCGCCAGCAGCGGGACTAGCGGGACCTACGAGCAGTACTTC | CASSGTSGTYEQYF
. | TRBJ2-7 | TRBV29-1 | . | TGCAGCGTTGAAGGGACAACCTACGAGCAGTACTTC | CSVEGTTYEQYF
. | TRBJ2-3 | TRBV2 | . | TGTGCCAGCAGGCTGGGACCAGATACGCAGTATTTT | CASRLGPDTQYF
. | TRBJ1-2 | TRBV28 | . | TGTGCCAGCAGTTCGGGGAGGGTTTATGGCTACACCTTC | CASSSGRVYGYTF
. | TRBJ2-5 | TRBV18 | TRBD2 | TGTGCCAGCTCACCACGACTAGCGGGAGGTCCGCAAGAGACCCAGTACTTC | CASSPRLAGGPQETQYF
. | TRBJ2-2 | TRBV19 | . | TGTGCCAGTAGTCCTCTAAGGAGCGCGCGCACCGGGGAGCTGTTTTTT | CASSPLRSARTGELFF
. | TRBJ1-3 | TRBV5-4 | . | TGTGCCAGCAGCGTGGACCGCTCTGGAAACACCATATATTTT | CASSVDRSGNTIYF
. | TRBJ2-5 | TRBV12-5 | . | TGTGCTAGTGGTTTGGGAGGGAACCAGTACTTC | CASGLGGNQYF
. | TRBJ2-3 | TRBV4-1 | TRBD2 | TGCGCCAGCAGCCCGCGGCTAGCGGGAGCGGGAGATACGCAGTATTTT | CASSPRLAGAGDTQYF
. | TRBJ1-5 | TRBV7-2 | . | TGTGCCAGCAGCCCCACCCGCACAGGGAATCAGCCCCAGCATTTT | CASSPTRTGNQPQHF
medium-sized | TRBJ2-1 | TRBV6-4 | TRBD2 | TGTGCCAGCAGTGAGGCGGCGGGAGGCTCAAGTGAGCAGTTCTTC | CASSEAAGGSSEQFF
. | TRBJ2-7 | TRBV2 | . | TGTGCCAGCAGGGACCGGGTCGCCCCGGCGTGGCAGTACTTC | CASRDRVAPAWQYF
. | TRBJ2-1 | TRBV13 | TRBD2 | TGTGCCAGCAGCTCCCATGGACGGCGGTACGGGGGGAATGAGCAGTTCTTC | CASSSHGRRYGGNEQFF
. | TRBJ2-7 | TRBV4-1 | TRBD2 | TGCGCCAGCAGCCACCCTGATGGGAAAACTAGCGGCTACGAGCAGTACTTC | CASSHPDGKTSGYEQYF
. | TRBJ1-1 | TRBV11-2 | TRBD1 | TGTGCCAGCAGTAAACTGGACAGGCTGAACACTGAAGCTTTCTTT | CASSKLDRLNTEAFF
. | TRBJ2-7 | TRBV19 | TRBD2 | TGTGCCAGTAGGGTTCCCGGGACTAGCGGGAGGGCCGACGAGCAGTACTTC | CASRVPGTSGRADEQYF
once | TRBJ1-1 | TRBV2 | TRBD1 | TGTGCCAGCAGCCCTAGACAGGGGATGATATTGAACACTGAAGCTTTCTTT | CASSPRQGMILNTEAFF
. | TRBJ2-7 | TRBV10-2 | TRBD1 | TGCGCCAGCACTGGCCGGACAGGGGACAACGAGCAGTACTTC | CASTGRTGDNEQYF
. | TRBJ1-1 | TRBV6-6 | TRBD1 | TGTGCCAGCAGCGTACAGGGGGGGAACACTGAAGCTTTCTTT | CASSVQGGNTEAFF
. | TRBJ1-5 | TRBV4-1 | . | TGCGCCAGCAGCCAAGATACCGGCTATCAGCCCCAGCATTTT | CASSQDTGYQPQHF
. | TRBJ1-4 | TRBV11-1 | . | TGTGCCAGCAGCTTGAGGCGGACGGATGAAAAACTGTTTTTT | CASSLRRTDEKLFF
. | TRBJ2-2 | TRBV30 | . | TGTGCCTGGTCACCCGGGATGTGGACCGGGGAGCTGTTTTTT | CAWSPGMWTGELFF
. | TRBJ1-2 | TRBV7-6 | . | TGTGCCAGCAGCTTTGGGGGGAACTATGGCTACACCTTC | CASSFGGNYGYTF
. | TRBJ1-1 | TRBV4-2 | . | TGTGCCAGCAGCCAAGGCCCGGGTGTGCCTGAAGCTTTCTTT | CASSQGPGVPEAFF
. | TRBJ1-5 | TRBV10-1 | . | TGCGCCAGCAGTGAGTCCCTGAATCAGCCCCAGCATTTT | CASSESLNQPQHF
. | TRBJ1-2 | TRBV5-1 | . | TGCGCCAGCAGCTTATCAGGGAATGAGTTTGGCTACACCTTC | CASSLSGNEFGYTF
. | TRBJ2-7 | TRBV11-2 | . | TGTGCCAGCAGCTTAGAACTATCAGGGATGTCCTACGAGCAGTACTTC | CASSLELSGMSYEQYF